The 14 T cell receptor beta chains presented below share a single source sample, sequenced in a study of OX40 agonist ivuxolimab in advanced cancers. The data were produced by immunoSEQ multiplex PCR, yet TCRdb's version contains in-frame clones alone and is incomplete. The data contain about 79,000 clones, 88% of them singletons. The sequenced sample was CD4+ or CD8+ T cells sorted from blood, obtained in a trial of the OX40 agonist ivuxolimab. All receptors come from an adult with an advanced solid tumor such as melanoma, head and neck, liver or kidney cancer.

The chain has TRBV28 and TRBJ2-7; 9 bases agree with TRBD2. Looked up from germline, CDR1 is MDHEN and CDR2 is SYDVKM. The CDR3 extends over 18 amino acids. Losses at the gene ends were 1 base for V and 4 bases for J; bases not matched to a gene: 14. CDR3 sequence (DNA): TGTGCCAGCAGTTTATCCGCTGGGGGACTAGCCGAAATTTACGAGCAGTACTTC. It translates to CASSLSAGGLAEIYEQYF.

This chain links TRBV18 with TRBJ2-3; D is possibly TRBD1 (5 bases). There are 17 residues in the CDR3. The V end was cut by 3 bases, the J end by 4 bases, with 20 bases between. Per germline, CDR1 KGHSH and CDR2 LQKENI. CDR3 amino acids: CASSPGRLGQVADTQYF. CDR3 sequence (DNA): TGTGCCAGCTCACCGGGGCGTTTGGGGCAAGTCGCAGATACGCAGTATTTT.

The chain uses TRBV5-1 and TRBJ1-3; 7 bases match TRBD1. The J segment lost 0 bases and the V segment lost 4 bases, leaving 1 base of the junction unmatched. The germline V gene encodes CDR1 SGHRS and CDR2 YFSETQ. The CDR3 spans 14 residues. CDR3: CASSTGDSGNTIYF. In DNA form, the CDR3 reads TGCGCCAGCAGCACAGGGGACTCTGGAAACACCATATATTTT.

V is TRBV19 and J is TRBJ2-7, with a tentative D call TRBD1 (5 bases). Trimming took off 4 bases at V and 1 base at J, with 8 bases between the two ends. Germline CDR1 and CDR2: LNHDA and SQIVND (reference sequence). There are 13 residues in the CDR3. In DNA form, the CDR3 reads TGTGCCAGTAGTAGCCCAGGGTCCTACGAGCAGTACTTC. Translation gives CASSSPGSYEQYF. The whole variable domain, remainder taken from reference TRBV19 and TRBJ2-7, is DGGITQSPKYLFRKEGQNVTLSCEQNLNHDAMYWYRQDPGQGLRLIYYSQIVNDFQKGDIAEGYSVSREKKESFPLTVTSAQKNPTAFYLCASSSPGSYEQYFGPGTRLTVT.

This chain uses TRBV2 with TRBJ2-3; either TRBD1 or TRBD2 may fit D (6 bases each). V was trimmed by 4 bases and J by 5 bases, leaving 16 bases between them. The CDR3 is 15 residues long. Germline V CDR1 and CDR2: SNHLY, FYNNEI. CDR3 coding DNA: TGTGCCAGCAGTGGAGGGGGGAGTTTGGGAGATACGCAGTATTTT. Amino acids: CASSGGGSLGDTQYF.

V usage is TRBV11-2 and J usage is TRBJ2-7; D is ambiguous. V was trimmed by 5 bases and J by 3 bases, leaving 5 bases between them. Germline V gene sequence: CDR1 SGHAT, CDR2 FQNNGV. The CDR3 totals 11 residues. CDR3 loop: CASSPIYEQYF. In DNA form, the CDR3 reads TGTGCCAGCAGCCCTATCTACGAGCAGTACTTC. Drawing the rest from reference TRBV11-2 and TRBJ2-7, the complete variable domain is EAGVAQSPRYKIIEKRQSVAFWCNPISGHATLYWYQQILGQGPKLLIQFQNNGVVDDSQLPKDRFSAERLKGVDSTLKIQPAKLEDSAVYLCASSPIYEQYFGPGTRLTVT.

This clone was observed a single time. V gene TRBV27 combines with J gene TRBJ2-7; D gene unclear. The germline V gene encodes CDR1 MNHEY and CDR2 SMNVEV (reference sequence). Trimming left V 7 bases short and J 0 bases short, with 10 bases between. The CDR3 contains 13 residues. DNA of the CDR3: TGTGCCAGCATCGGGTACGACTCCTACGAGCAGTACTTC. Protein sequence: CASIGYDSYEQYF.

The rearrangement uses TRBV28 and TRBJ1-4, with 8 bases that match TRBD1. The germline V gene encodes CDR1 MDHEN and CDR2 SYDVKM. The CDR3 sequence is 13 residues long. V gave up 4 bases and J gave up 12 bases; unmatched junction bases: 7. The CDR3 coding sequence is TGTGCCAGCAGTTCATCGGACAGGGTACAACTGTTTTTT. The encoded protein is CASSSSDRVQLFF.

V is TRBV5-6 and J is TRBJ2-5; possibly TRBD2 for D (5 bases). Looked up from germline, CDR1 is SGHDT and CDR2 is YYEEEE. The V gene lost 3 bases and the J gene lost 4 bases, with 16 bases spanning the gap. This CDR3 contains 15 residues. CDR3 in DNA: TGTGCCAGCAGCTGGGCCTGGAGCGGATCAGAGACCCAGTACTTC. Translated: CASSWAWSGSETQYF. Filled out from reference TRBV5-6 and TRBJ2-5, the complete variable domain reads DAGVTQSPTHLIKTRGQQVTLRCSPKSGHDTVSWYQQALGQGPQFIFQYYEEEERQRGNFPDRFSGHQFPNYSSELNVNALLLGDSALYLCASSWAWSGSETQYFGPGTRLLVL.

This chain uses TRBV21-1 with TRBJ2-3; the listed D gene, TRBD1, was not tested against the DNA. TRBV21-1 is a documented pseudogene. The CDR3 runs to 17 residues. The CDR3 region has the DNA TGTGCCAGCAGCAATCCAGACCCTCTCGAAGGGGGAAATACGCAGTATTTT. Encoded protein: CASSNPDPLEGGNTQYF.

The CDR3 sequence: CASSEARQALRETGELFF. CDR3 nucleotides: TGTGCCAGCAGTGAAGCGCGACAGGCCCTTAGGGAGACCGGGGAGCTGTTTTTT. The chain recombines TRBV6-1 with TRBJ2-2; tentatively, D is TRBD1 (6 bases). The V end was cut by 0 bases, the J end by 5 bases, with 19 bases between. This CDR3 has 18 amino acids. Germline values: CDR1 MNHNS, CDR2 SASEGT.

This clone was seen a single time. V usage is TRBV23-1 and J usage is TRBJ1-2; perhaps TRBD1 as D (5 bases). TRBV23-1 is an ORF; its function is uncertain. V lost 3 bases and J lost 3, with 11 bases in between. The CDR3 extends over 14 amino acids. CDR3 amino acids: CASSQVRGDYGYTF. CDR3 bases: TGCGCCAGCAGTCAGGTCCGAGGGGACTATGGCTACACCTTC.

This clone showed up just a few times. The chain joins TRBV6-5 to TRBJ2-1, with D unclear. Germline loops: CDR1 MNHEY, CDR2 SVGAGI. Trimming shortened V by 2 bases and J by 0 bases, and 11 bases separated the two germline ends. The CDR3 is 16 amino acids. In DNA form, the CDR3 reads TGTGCCAGCAGTTACAGGCGCCCGAGCTCCTACAATGAGCAGTTCTTC. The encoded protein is CASSYRRPSSYNEQFF.

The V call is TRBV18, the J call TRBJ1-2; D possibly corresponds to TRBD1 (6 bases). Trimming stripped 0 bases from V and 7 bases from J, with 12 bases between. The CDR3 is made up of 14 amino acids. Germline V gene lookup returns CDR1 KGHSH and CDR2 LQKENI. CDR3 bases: TGTGCCAGCTCACCACCGCCAGGGGCGGGTGGCTACACCTTC. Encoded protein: CASSPPPGAGGYTF.